This T cell receptor beta chain was observed in a study of cytomegalovirus exposure and HLA in healthy donors. 13 Jbeta primers and 60 Vbeta primers were used for the PCR. TCRdb's table, derived via immunoSEQ multiplex PCR, lists solely in-frame clones and lacks some. Of approximately 120,000 clones in the sample, around 70% were seen once. The table lists this clone with a few counts. Its matching antigen is unknown. The junction had 11 bases not matched to a gene; V was cut back by 6 bases and J by 4 bases. The CDR3 covers 16 residues. Germline CDR1 is SNHLY and CDR2 is FYNNEI. Whole-study results and caveats: Follow-up analysis later connected one missense variant in DCLRE1C with trimming of TCR beta V- and J-genes. It was assumed in the presence/absence analyses that sequencing depth was roughly uniform across donors. Certain sequence variants were highly shared and formed a cluster, and this cluster was likely a sequencing artifact. The study reported that TCR beta sequences accurately predicted HLA-A and HLA-B alleles in most subjects.

This receptor was taken from a woman in her sixties or seventies in good health and CMV-seropositive. The material sequenced was PBMCs. The J gene is TRBJ2-5, the V gene TRBV2; 10 positions agree with TRBD2. CDR3 protein: CASRPTSGRGLETQYF. The CDR3 DNA is TGTGCCAGCAGGCCGACTAGCGGGCGGGGGTTAGAGACCCAGTACTTC. The variable domain in full, completed from reference TRBV2 and TRBJ2-5, reads EPEVTQTPSHQVTQMGQEVILRCVPISNHLYFYWYRQILGQKVEFLVSFYNNEISEKSEIFDDQFSVERPDGSNFTLKIRSTKLEDSAMYFCASRPTSGRGLETQYFGPGTRLLVL.